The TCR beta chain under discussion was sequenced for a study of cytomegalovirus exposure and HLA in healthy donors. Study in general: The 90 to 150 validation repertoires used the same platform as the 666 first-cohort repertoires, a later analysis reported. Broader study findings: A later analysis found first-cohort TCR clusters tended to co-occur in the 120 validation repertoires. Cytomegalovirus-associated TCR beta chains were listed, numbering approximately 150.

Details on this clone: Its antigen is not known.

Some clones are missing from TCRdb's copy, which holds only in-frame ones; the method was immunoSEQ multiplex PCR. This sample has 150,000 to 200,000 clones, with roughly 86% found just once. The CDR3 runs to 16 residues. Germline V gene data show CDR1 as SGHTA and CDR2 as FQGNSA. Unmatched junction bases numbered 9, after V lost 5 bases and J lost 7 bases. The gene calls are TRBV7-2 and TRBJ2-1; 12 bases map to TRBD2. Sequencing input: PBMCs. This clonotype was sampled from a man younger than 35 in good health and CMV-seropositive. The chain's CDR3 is CASSAPASGGGNEQFF. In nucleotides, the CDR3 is TGTGCCAGCAGCGCACCGGCTAGCGGGGGGGGGAATGAGCAGTTCTTC.